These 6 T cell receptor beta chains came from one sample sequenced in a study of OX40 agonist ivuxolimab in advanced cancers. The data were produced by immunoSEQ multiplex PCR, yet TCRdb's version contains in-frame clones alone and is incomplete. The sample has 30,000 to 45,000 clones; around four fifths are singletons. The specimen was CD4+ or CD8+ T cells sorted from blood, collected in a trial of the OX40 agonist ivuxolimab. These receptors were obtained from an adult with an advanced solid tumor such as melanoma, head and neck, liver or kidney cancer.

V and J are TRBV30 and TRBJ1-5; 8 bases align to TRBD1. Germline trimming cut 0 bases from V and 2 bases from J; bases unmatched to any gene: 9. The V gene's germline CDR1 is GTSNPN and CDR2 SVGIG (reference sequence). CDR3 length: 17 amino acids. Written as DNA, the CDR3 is TGTGCCTGGAGTGTACGAGGGGGACAGGTCGGCAATCAGCCCCAGCATTTT. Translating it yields CAWSVRGGQVGNQPQHF. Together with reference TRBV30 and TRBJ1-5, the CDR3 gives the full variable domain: SQTIHQWPATLVQPVGSPLSLECTVEGTSNPNLYWYRQAAGRGLQLLFYSVGIGQISSEVPQNLSASRPQDRQFILSSKKLLLSDSGFYLCAWSVRGGQVGNQPQHFGDGTRLSIL.

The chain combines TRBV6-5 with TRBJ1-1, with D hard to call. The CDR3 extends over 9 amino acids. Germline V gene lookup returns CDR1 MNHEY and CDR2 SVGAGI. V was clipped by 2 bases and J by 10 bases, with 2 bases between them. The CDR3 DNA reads TGTGCCAGCAGTTACCCAGCTTTCTTT. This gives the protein CASSYPAFF.

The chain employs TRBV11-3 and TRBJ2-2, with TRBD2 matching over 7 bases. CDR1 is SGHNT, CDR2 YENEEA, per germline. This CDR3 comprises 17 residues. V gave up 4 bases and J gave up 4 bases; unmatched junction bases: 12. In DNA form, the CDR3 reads TGTGCCAGCAGCTCCCCAGTGGGCGGGAGCGGCACCGGGGAGCTGTTTTTT. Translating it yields CASSSPVGGSGTGELFF.

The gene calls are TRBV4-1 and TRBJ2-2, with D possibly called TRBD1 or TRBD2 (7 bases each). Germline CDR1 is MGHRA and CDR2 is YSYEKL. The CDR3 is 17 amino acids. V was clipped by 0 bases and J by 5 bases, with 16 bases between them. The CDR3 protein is CASSQDPGGATTGELFF. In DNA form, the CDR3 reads TGCGCCAGCAGCCAAGATCCAGGGGGGGCTACAACCGGGGAGCTGTTTTTT.

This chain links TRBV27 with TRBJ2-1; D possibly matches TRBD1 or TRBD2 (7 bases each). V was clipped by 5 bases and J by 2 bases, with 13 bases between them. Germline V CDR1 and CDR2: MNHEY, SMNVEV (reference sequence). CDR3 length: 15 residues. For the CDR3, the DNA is TGTGCCAGCAGTCCAGGGGGGGCTCCCTACAATGAGCAGTTCTTC. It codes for CASSPGGAPYNEQFF.

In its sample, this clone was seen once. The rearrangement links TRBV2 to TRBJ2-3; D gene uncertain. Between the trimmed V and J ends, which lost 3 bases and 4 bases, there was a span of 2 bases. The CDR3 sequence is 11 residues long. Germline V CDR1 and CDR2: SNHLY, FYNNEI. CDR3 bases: TGTGCCAGCAGTGAGGCAGATACGCAGTATTTT. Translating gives CASSEADTQYF.